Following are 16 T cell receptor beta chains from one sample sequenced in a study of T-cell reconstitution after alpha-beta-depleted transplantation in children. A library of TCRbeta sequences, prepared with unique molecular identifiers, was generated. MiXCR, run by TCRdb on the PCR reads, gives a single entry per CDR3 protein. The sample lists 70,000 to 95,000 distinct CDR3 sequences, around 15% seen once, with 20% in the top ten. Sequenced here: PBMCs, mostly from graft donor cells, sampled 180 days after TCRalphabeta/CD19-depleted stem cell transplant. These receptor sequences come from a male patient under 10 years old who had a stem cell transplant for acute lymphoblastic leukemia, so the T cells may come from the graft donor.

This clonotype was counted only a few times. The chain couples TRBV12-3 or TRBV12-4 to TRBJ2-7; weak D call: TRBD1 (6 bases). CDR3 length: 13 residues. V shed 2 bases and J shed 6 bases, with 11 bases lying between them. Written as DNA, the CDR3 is TGTGCCAGCAGTTTAATTGGGGGCGGCGAGCAGTACTTC. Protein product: CASSLIGGGEQYF.

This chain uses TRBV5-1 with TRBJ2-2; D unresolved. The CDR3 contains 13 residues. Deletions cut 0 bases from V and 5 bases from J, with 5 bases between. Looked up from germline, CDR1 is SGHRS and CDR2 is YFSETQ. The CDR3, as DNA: TGCGCCAGCAGCTTGGAGGGAACCGGGGAGCTGTTTTTT. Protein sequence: CASSLEGTGELFF. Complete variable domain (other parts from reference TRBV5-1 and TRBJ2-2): KAGVTQTPRYLIKTRGQQVTLSCSPISGHRSVSWYQQTPGQGLQFLFEYFSETQRNKGNFPGRFSGRQFSNSRSEMNVSTLELGDSALYLCASSLEGTGELFFGEGSRLTVL.

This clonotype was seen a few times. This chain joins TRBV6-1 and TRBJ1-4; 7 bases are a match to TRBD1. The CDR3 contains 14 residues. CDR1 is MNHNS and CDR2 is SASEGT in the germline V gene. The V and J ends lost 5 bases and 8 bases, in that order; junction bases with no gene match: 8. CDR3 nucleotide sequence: TGTGCCAGCAGTCAACGACAGGGAGGCGAAAAACTGTTTTTT. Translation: CASSQRQGGEKLFF.

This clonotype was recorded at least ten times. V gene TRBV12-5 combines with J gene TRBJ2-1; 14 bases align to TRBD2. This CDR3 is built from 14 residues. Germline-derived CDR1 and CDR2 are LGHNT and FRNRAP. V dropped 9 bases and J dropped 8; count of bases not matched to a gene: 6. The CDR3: CASQTSGGVDEQFF. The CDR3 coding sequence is TGTGCTAGCCAGACTAGCGGGGGGGTGGATGAGCAGTTCTTC.

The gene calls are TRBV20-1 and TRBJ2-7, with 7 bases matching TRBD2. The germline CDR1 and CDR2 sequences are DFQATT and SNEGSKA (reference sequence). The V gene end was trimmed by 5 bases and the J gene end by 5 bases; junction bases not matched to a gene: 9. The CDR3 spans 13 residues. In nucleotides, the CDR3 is TGCAGTGCTCGCCATGGGGGGGTCGACGAGCAGTACTTC. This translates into CSARHGGVDEQYF.

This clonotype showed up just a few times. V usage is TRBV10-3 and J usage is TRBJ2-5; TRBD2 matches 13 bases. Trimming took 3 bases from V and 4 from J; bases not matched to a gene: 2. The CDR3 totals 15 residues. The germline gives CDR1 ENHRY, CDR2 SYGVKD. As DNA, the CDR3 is TGTGCCATCAGTGACAGGACTAGCGGGGGAGAGACCCAGTACTTC. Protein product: CAISDRTSGGETQYF.

The CDR3 region is CASSLWGTLKMNTEAFF. The DNA for the CDR3 is TGTGCCAGCAGTTTATGGGGGACCCTAAAAATGAACACTGAAGCTTTCTTT. This sequence joins TRBV28 and TRBJ1-1; tentative D call: TRBD1 (5 bases). V was cut by 0 bases and J by 0 bases, with 14 bases left in between. In germline, CDR1 is MDHEN, CDR2 SYDVKM. This CDR3 contains 17 residues.

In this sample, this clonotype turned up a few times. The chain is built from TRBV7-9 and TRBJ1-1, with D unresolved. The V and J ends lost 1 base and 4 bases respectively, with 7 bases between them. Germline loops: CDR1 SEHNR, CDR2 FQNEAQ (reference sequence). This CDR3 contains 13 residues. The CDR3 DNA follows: TGTGCCAGCAGCTTAGGGGAACCCACTGAAGCTTTCTTT. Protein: CASSLGEPTEAFF.

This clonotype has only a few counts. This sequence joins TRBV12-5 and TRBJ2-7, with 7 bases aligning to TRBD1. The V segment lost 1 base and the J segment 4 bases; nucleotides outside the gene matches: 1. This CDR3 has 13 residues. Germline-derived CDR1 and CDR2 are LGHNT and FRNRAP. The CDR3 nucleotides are TGTGCTAGTGGTTTGGAGGGGGCGTACGAGCAGTACTTC. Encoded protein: CASGLEGAYEQYF.

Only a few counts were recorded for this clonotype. CDR3 protein: CASSPGQGLGEQYF. The CDR3 DNA sequence: TGTGCCAGCTCACCGGGACAGGGATTAGGAGAGCAGTACTTC. The chain couples TRBV18 to TRBJ2-7; TRBD1 aligns across 9 bases. J gave up 7 bases and V 3 bases, and 7 bases lay outside the gene matches. Germline CDR1 KGHSH, CDR2 LQKENI. This CDR3 spans 14 amino acids.

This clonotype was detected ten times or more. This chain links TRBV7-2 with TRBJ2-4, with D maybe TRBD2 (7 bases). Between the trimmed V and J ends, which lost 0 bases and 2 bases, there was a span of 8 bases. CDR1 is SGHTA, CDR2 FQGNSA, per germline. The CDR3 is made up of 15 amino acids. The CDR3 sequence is CASSLAGGPKNIQYF. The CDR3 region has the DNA TGTGCCAGCAGCTTAGCGGGGGGGCCCAAAAACATTCAGTACTTC.

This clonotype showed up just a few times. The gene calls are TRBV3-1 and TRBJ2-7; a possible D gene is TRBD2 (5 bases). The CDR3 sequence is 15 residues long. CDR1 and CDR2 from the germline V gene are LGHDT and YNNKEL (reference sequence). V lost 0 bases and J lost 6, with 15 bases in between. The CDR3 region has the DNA TGTGCCAGCAGCCAAGATGTTTCCGGGGTCAGCGAGCAGTACTTC. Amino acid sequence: CASSQDVSGVSEQYF.

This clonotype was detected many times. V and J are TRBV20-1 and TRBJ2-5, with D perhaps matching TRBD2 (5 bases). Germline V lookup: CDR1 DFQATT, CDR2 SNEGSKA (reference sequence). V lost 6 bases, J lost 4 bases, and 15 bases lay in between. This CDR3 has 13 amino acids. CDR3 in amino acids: CSALLGDGETQYF. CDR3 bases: TGCAGTGCCCTACTGGGAGATGGAGAGACCCAGTACTTC.

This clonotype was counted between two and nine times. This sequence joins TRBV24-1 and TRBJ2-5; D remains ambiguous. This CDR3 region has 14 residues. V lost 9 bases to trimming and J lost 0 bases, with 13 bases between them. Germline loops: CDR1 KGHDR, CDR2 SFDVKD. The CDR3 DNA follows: TGTGCCACCCCCAGCATATCGTACCAAGAGACCCAGTACTTC. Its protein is CATPSISYQETQYF.

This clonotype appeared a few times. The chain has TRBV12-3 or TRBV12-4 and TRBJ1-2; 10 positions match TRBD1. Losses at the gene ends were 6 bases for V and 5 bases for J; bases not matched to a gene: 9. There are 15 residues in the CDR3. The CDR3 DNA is TGTGCCAGCAGCCTTTCTTGGGACAGGGGATATGGCTACACCTTC. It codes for CASSLSWDRGYGYTF.

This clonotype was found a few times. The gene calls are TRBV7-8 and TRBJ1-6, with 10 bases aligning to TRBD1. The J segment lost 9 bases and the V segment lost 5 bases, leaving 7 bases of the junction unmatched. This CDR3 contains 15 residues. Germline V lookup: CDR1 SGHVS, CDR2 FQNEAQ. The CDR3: CASSKRTGGGSPLHF. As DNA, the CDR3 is TGTGCCAGCAGCAAAAGGACAGGGGGTGGTTCACCCCTCCACTTT. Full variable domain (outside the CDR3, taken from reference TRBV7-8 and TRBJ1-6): GAGVSQSPRYKVAKRGQDVALRCDPISGHVSLFWYQQALGQGPEFLTYFQNEAQLDKSGLPSDRFFAERPEGSVSTLKIQRTQQEDSAVYLCASSKRTGGGSPLHFGNGTRLTVT.